The 15 T cell receptor beta chains listed next were all sequenced from one sample in a study of cytomegalovirus exposure and HLA in healthy donors. PCR used 60 Vbeta primers and 13 Jbeta primers. The repertoire was sequenced with immunoSEQ multiplex PCR; TCRdb's copy has only in-frame clones and lacks some. Counted here are some 140,000 clones, approximately 80% occurring once; the ten biggest clones make up 10% to 15%. The sequencing sample was made of PBMCs. The receptors were gathered from a man aged 25 to 45 in good health and CMV-seropositive.

The chain employs TRBV4-2 and TRBJ1-1; D not certain. This CDR3 comprises 13 residues. CDR1 and CDR2 (germline): LGHNA, YNFKEQ. V was pared by 3 bases and J by 2 bases, with 7 bases between. The CDR3 spells CASSHLINTEAFF. For the CDR3, the DNA is TGTGCCAGCAGCCACCTTATAAACACTGAAGCTTTCTTT.

V is TRBV28 and J is TRBJ1-3, with D unclear. The germline V gene has CDR1 MDHEN and CDR2 SYDVKM. The length of the CDR3 is 13 residues. The V end lost 6 bases, the J end lost 0 bases, and 6 bases lay between the germline ends. CDR3 nucleotide sequence: TGTGCCAGCAGATCCTCCTCTGGAAACACCATATATTTT. Translated: CASRSSSGNTIYF. Based on the CDR3 plus reference TRBV28 and TRBJ1-3, the full variable domain is DVKVTQSSRYLVKRTGEKVFLECVQDMDHENMFWYRQDPGLGLRLIYFSYDVKMKEKGDIPEGYSVSREKKERFSLILESASTNQTSMYLCASRSSSGNTIYFGEGSWLTVV.

This chain uses TRBV18 with TRBJ1-2; TRBD1 might be the D (5 bases). CDR3 size: 15 residues. The ends were cut back, 3 bases at V and 6 bases at J, with 17 bases in the middle. Germline V gene sequence: CDR1 KGHSH, CDR2 LQKENI. CDR3 DNA sequence: TGTGCCAGCTCACCCTCGACCGAGCGGGGGGATGGCTACACCTTC. Its translation is CASSPSTERGDGYTF.

This clone was seen a handful of times. The chain employs TRBV29-1 and TRBJ1-5, with 9 bases fitting TRBD1. This CDR3 has 16 residues. V lost 6 bases and J lost 4; bases outside the gene matches: 13. In germline, CDR1 is SQVTM, CDR2 ANQGSEA. The CDR3 DNA sequence: TGCAGCGTCACTTTCGGACAGGGGAATTCGAATCAGCCCCAGCATTTT. Amino acids: CSVTFGQGNSNQPQHF.

The gene calls are TRBV15 and TRBJ2-3; TRBD2 agrees at 7 bases. The ends lost 7 bases at V and 2 bases at J; junction bases unmatched: 6. The CDR3 spans 14 residues. Per the germline V gene, CDR1 is LNHNV and CDR2 is YYDKDF (reference sequence). In DNA, the CDR3 is TGTGCCACCATGAAGCGGGACGCCACAGATACGCAGTATTTT. Protein sequence: CATMKRDATDTQYF. Full variable domain (remainder filled in from reference TRBV15 and TRBJ2-3): DAMVIQNPRYQVTQFGKPVTLSCSQTLNHNVMYWYQQKSSQAPKLLFHYYDKDFNNEADTPDNFQSRRPNTSFCFLDIRSPGLGDTAMYLCATMKRDATDTQYFGPGTRLTVL.

The rearrangement links TRBV5-1 to TRBJ2-7; D is possibly TRBD2 (6 bases). V lost 9 bases and J lost 6, with 19 bases in between. Germline CDR1 SGHRS, CDR2 YFSETQ. The CDR3 is 13 amino acids. The CDR3 region is CATSKDQGGEQYF. As DNA, the CDR3 is TGCGCCACATCGAAAGATCAGGGAGGCGAGCAGTACTTC.

The chain has TRBV19 and TRBJ1-1, with TRBD1 matching 8 bases. The CDR3 contains 14 residues. V dropped 3 bases and J dropped 5; count of bases not matched to a gene: 5. Germline V gene lookup returns CDR1 LNHDA and CDR2 SQIVND (reference sequence). The CDR3 nucleotides are TGTGCCAGTAGTATTCGGACAGGGCGGACTGAAGCTTTCTTT. Translated: CASSIRTGRTEAFF.

A few counts support this clone. The V gene is TRBV4-1, the J gene TRBJ1-1; D uncertain. This CDR3 has 13 residues. CDR1 is MGHRA, CDR2 YSYEKL, per germline. The ends were cut back, 6 bases at V and 1 base at J, with 9 bases in the middle. The CDR3 sequence is CASSLTANTEAFF. CDR3 nucleotides: TGCGCCAGCAGTCTTACAGCGAACACTGAAGCTTTCTTT.

DNA of the CDR3: TGTGCCAGTAGTATGCTAGGGAGCTCCTACGAGCAGTACTTC. Amino acid sequence: CASSMLGSSYEQYF. The chain has TRBV19 and TRBJ2-7, with D possibly being TRBD2 (5 bases). Germline V gives CDR1 LNHDA, CDR2 SQIVND (reference sequence). The length of the CDR3 is 14 residues. V was pared by 3 bases and J by 0 bases, with 9 bases between. Supplemented by reference TRBV19 and TRBJ2-7, the full variable domain reads DGGITQSPKYLFRKEGQNVTLSCEQNLNHDAMYWYRQDPGQGLRLIYYSQIVNDFQKGDIAEGYSVSREKKESFPLTVTSAQKNPTAFYLCASSMLGSSYEQYFGPGTRLTVT.

This clone was counted a single time. The chain recombines TRBV11-2 with TRBJ2-7; 8 bases match TRBD2. CDR3 length: 17 residues. The V gene end was trimmed by 3 bases and the J gene end by 0 bases; junction bases not matched to a gene: 10. Germline CDR1 is SGHAT and CDR2 is FQNNGV. As DNA, the CDR3 is TGTGCCAGCAGCTTCACCGGGAGCGGGAGTTCCTCCTACGAGCAGTACTTC. It codes for CASSFTGSGSSSYEQYF.

The chain employs TRBV5-5 and TRBJ1-1; TRBD1 matches 7 bases. The CDR3 covers 15 residues. J was trimmed by 1 base and V by 0 bases; bases with no gene match: 3. Germline V CDR1 and CDR2: SGHKS, YYEKEE (reference sequence). The CDR3, as DNA: TGTGCCAGCAGCTTGGAGCCAGGGGGGAACACTGAAGCTTTCTTT. Amino acid sequence: CASSLEPGGNTEAFF. Supplemented by reference TRBV5-5 and TRBJ1-1, the full variable domain reads DAGVTQSPTHLIKTRGQQVTLRCSPISGHKSVSWYQQVLGQGPQFIFQYYEKEERGRGNFPDRFSARQFPNYSSELNVNALLLGDSALYLCASSLEPGGNTEAFFGQGTRLTVV.

The V gene is TRBV5-4, the J gene TRBJ2-3; TRBD2 is a possible D gene (6 bases). Germline V gene lookup returns CDR1 SGHNT and CDR2 YYREEE (reference sequence). V was trimmed by 0 bases and J by 5 bases, leaving 13 bases between them. This CDR3 has 15 residues. The CDR3 spells CASSLEGRGGDTQYF. The CDR3 DNA follows: TGTGCCAGCAGCTTGGAGGGTCGGGGAGGAGATACGCAGTATTTT.

This chain uses TRBV5-4 with TRBJ2-1; 11 bases are a match to TRBD2. This CDR3 is 17 amino acids long. Germline V gene data show CDR1 as SGHNT and CDR2 as YYREEE (reference sequence). V trimming: 3 bases; J trimming: 9 bases; junction bases outside the gene matches: 14. Here the CDR3 DNA reads TGTGCCAGCAGCTCCGGGCTAACTAGCGGGAGCTTCAGTGAGCAGTTCTTC. Translating gives CASSSGLTSGSFSEQFF.

V and J are TRBV30 and TRBJ2-5; D is perhaps TRBD2 (5 bases). The CDR3 covers 14 residues. The V gene's germline CDR1 is GTSNPN and CDR2 SVGIG (reference sequence). V was trimmed by 4 bases and J by 1 base, leaving 13 bases between them. CDR3 amino acids: CAWNRGYLQETQYF. The CDR3 DNA sequence: TGTGCCTGGAACCGCGGGTATCTCCAAGAGACCCAGTACTTC.

This clone has only a few counts. V and J are TRBV21-1 and TRBJ2-5; no DNA check was done on the table's D call, TRBD1. TRBV21-1 is a documented pseudogene. The CDR3 spans 16 residues. The CDR3 sequence is CASSKAQVMYQETQYF. The CDR3 DNA follows: TGTGCCAGCAGCAAAGCGCAGGTAATGTACCAAGAGACCCAGTACTTC.